These 21 T cell receptor beta chains share one sample of origin, sequenced in a study of blood T cell repertoires in COVID-19. Sequencing was performed with immunoSEQ multiplex PCR; in TCRdb, only in-frame clones are kept and a portion is missing. Seen here are fewer than 90,000 clones, over 60% observed once, and the top ten hold around 49%. Sequenced input: peripheral blood. Receptors originate from a human donor in a cohort sampled during active COVID-19.

The chain uses TRBV7-3 and TRBJ2-2; D gene ambiguous. The V end was cut by 5 bases, the J end by 6 bases, with 10 bases between. This CDR3 contains 13 residues. Germline V gene lookup returns CDR1 SGHTA and CDR2 FQGTGA. Here the CDR3 DNA reads TGTGCCAGCAGCCGTGTAGAGGCCGGGGAGCTGTTTTTT. It codes for CASSRVEAGELFF.

This chain links TRBV19 with TRBJ2-3, with 13 bases lining up with TRBD2. The germline gives CDR1 LNHDA, CDR2 SQIVND (reference sequence). The ends lost 6 bases at V and 0 bases at J; junction bases unmatched: 6. The CDR3 consists of 17 residues. The DNA of the CDR3 is TGTGCCAGTAGGAGGACTAGCGGGAGTTTAAGCACAGATACGCAGTATTTT. Protein sequence: CASRRTSGSLSTDTQYF.

The chain uses TRBV7-8 and TRBJ1-6, with D hard to call. Deletions cut 11 bases from V and 9 bases from J, with 5 bases between. The germline V gene encodes CDR1 SGHVS and CDR2 FQNEAQ. This CDR3 contains 9 residues. The CDR3 here is CAVGSPLHF. The CDR3 nucleotides are TGTGCCGTCGGTTCACCCCTCCACTTT.

V is TRBV29-1 and J is TRBJ2-7; no definite D call. Germline assignment: CDR1 SQVTM and CDR2 ANQGSEA. The length of the CDR3 is 11 residues. V lost 4 bases to trimming and J lost 2 bases, with 6 bases between them. The CDR3 region is CSVADTYEQYF. In nucleotides, the CDR3 is TGCAGCGTTGCAGACACCTACGAGCAGTACTTC.

V usage is TRBV5-6 and J usage is TRBJ2-1, with D possibly matching TRBD2 (6 bases). In germline, CDR1 is SGHDT, CDR2 YYEEEE. This CDR3 comprises 16 residues. V was clipped by 0 bases and J by 10 bases, with 20 bases between them. CDR3 in amino acids: CASSLGGKGLRNEQFF. The CDR3 DNA sequence: TGTGCCAGCAGCTTGGGGGGGAAGGGACTGAGAAACGAGCAGTTCTTC.

In the case of this clone: The same CDR3 can be traced to other DNA sequences in this sample. The chain recombines TRBV3-1 (or the pseudogene TRBV3-2) with TRBJ1-1; TRBD1 is a possible D gene (5 bases). Trimming took 2 bases from V and 4 from J, leaving 11 bases between them. The CDR3 is 14 residues long. The germline gives CDR1 LGHDT, CDR2 YNNKEL (reference sequence). The CDR3 sequence is CASSQSQGSTEAFF. The CDR3 region has the DNA TGTGCCAGCAGCCAATCTCAGGGTAGCACTGAAGCTTTCTTT.

The V gene is TRBV5-8, the J gene TRBJ1-5; 12 positions match TRBD1. This CDR3 region has 15 residues. The germline V gene has CDR1 SGHTS and CDR2 YDEGEE. J was trimmed by 6 bases and V by 4 bases; bases with no gene match: 5. The CDR3 bases are TGTGCCAGCAGCCCCGGGACAGGGGGCCTTCAGCCCCAGCATTTT. Protein product: CASSPGTGGLQPQHF.

CDR3 in amino acids: CATSRDRGSTGELFF. The CDR3 nucleotides are TGTGCCACCAGCAGAGATCGGGGTAGCACCGGGGAGCTGTTTTTT. The rearrangement joins TRBV15 to TRBJ2-2; TRBD2 might be the D (5 bases). This CDR3 contains 15 residues. Trimming stripped 0 bases from V and 4 bases from J, with 9 bases between. Per the germline V gene, CDR1 is LNHNV and CDR2 is YYDKDF (reference sequence). Based on the CDR3 plus reference TRBV15 and TRBJ2-2, the full variable domain is DAMVIQNPRYQVTQFGKPVTLSCSQTLNHNVMYWYQQKSSQAPKLLFHYYDKDFNNEADTPDNFQSRRPNTSFCFLDIRSPGLGDTAMYLCATSRDRGSTGELFFGEGSRLTVL.

The rearrangement joins TRBV4-1 to TRBJ2-7; D might be TRBD1 (5 bases). Germline V gene lookup returns CDR1 MGHRA and CDR2 YSYEKL. Trimming pared 1 base from V and 3 bases from J, leaving 7 bases between. The CDR3 totals 13 residues. The CDR3 region has the DNA TGCGCCAGCAGCCAAGCCCAGGGCTACGAGCAGTACTTC. The encoded protein is CASSQAQGYEQYF.

This chain joins TRBV3-1 (or the pseudogene TRBV3-2) and TRBJ2-4, with TRBD2 matching over 8 bases. Germline CDR1 reads LGHDT; CDR2 reads YNNKEL (reference sequence). The CDR3 runs 20 residues. V dropped 6 bases and J dropped 0; count of bases not matched to a gene: 19. CDR3 sequence (DNA): TGTGCCAGCAGGCCCCAGGGCGGGAGGACCGAGTTACTAGCCAAAAACATTCAGTACTTC. Protein product: CASRPQGGRTELLAKNIQYF.

The V call is TRBV7-9, the J call TRBJ2-1; D is perhaps TRBD1 (5 bases). This CDR3 has 14 amino acids. Trimming cost V 5 bases and J 3 bases, with 11 bases left between them. In germline, CDR1 is SEHNR, CDR2 FQNEAQ (reference sequence). The CDR3: CASSPRQNYNEQFF. CDR3 DNA: TGTGCCAGCAGCCCCCGACAGAACTACAATGAGCAGTTCTTC.

The rearrangement links TRBV7-9 to TRBJ2-7; D perhaps matches TRBD2 (6 bases). The CDR3 runs to 12 residues. Germline V gene sequence: CDR1 SEHNR, CDR2 FQNEAQ (reference sequence). Trimming took 5 bases from V and 3 from J, leaving 8 bases between them. The CDR3 bases are TGTGCCAGCAGCCGGGACTTCTACGAGCAGTACTTC. As protein: CASSRDFYEQYF.

The chain is built from TRBV28 and TRBJ2-3; D not certain. Trimming pared 5 bases from V and 6 bases from J, leaving 9 bases between. This CDR3 is 12 amino acids long. Germline CDR1 reads MDHEN; CDR2 reads SYDVKM. The CDR3 loop reads CASSPNWDTQYF. As DNA, the CDR3 is TGTGCCAGCAGTCCAAACTGGGATACGCAGTATTTT.

V usage is TRBV7-2 and J usage is TRBJ2-1, with D unresolved. V shed 3 bases and J shed 13 bases, with 10 bases lying between them. Germline V lookup: CDR1 SGHTA, CDR2 FQGNSA. The CDR3 contains 11 residues. The CDR3 nucleotides read TGTGCCAGCAGCTTTTCTCAGATACAGTTCTTC. It codes for CASSFSQIQFF.

This rearrangement joins TRBV2 to TRBJ1-5; 8 nucleotides agree with TRBD1. The CDR3 runs to 14 residues. CDR1 and CDR2 (germline): SNHLY, FYNNEI. Germline trimming cut 7 bases from V and 6 bases from J; bases unmatched to any gene: 8. The CDR3 nucleotides read TGTGCCAGCATCTCGGACAGGGCGGGTCAGCCCCAGCATTTT. It is translated as CASISDRAGQPQHF.

This clone came up once. V and J are TRBV27 and TRBJ2-7; 7 bases fit TRBD1. With V trimmed by 2 bases and J by 0 bases, 4 bases remained unmatched. From germline, CDR1 is MNHEY and CDR2 SMNVEV (reference sequence). The CDR3 spans 15 residues. The CDR3 coding sequence is TGTGCCAGCAGTTTAAGACAGGGTCCCTCCTACGAGCAGTACTTC. It translates to CASSLRQGPSYEQYF.

This chain joins TRBV28 and TRBJ1-4; a weak D match, TRBD1 (5 bases). Trimming removed 8 bases from V and 14 bases from J, with 18 bases in between. The CDR3 sequence is 12 residues long. The germline CDR1 and CDR2 sequences are MDHEN and SYDVKM. This CDR3 is CASGLGAFGLFF. The CDR3 DNA follows: TGTGCCAGCGGCCTAGGGGCTTTCGGGCTGTTTTTT.

There are a few counts of this clone. V is TRBV18 and J is TRBJ2-7, with 12 bases that match TRBD2. The CDR3 sequence is 16 residues long. From germline, CDR1 is KGHSH and CDR2 LQKENI. Trimming cost V 3 bases and J 3 bases; bases outside gene matches: 6. The CDR3 DNA follows: TGTGCCAGCTCACCGGGACTAGCGGGCGAAGGCTACGAGCAGTACTTC. Protein sequence: CASSPGLAGEGYEQYF.

The chain uses TRBV6-7 and TRBJ2-7; D possibly corresponds to TRBD1 (6 bases). TRBV6-7 is an ORF, with its function uncertain. Trimming removed 2 bases at V and 4 bases at J, with 12 bases between. The CDR3 length is 14 residues. The CDR3 loop reads CASSYRDIQYEQYF. In DNA form, the CDR3 reads TGTGCCAGCAGTTACCGGGACATTCAGTACGAGCAGTACTTC.

The chain couples TRBV7-6 to TRBJ2-5, with 8 bases aligning to TRBD2. Germline V gene data show CDR1 as SGHVS and CDR2 as FNYEAQ. The V and J ends lost 6 bases and 4 bases, in that order; junction bases with no gene match: 10. The CDR3 is 15 residues long. As DNA, the CDR3 is TGTGCCAGCAGGCGGAAGCGGGAGTCCCTAGAGACCCAGTACTTC. Residues: CASRRKRESLETQYF.

The V call is TRBV30, the J call TRBJ2-7; TRBD2 might be the D (6 bases). CDR1 and CDR2 (germline): GTSNPN, SVGIG (reference sequence). V was pared by 4 bases and J by 6 bases, with 13 bases between. The CDR3 totals 12 residues. The DNA of the CDR3 is TGTGCCTGGACTGGCGGGGACGGCGAGCAGTACTTC. Protein product: CAWTGGDGEQYF.